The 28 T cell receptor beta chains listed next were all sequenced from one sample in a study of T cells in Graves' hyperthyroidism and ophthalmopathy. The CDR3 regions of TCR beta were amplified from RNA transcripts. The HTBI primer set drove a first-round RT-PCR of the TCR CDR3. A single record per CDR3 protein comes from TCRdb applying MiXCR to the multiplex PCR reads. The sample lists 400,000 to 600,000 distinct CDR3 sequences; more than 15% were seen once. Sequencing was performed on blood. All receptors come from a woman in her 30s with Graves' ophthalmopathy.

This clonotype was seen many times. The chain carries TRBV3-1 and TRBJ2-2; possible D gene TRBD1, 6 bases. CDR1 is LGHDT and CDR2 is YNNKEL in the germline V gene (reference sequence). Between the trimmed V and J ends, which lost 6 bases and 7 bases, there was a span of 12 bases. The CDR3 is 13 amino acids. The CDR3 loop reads CASSQGQGGELFF. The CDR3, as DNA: TGTGCCAGCAGTCAGGGGCAGGGCGGGGAGCTGTTTTTT.

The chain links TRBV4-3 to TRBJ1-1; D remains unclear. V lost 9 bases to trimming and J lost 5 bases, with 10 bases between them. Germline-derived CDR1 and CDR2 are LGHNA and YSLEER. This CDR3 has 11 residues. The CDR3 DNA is TGCGCCAGTGGGGTCGGGACTGAAGCTTTCTTT. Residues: CASGVGTEAFF.

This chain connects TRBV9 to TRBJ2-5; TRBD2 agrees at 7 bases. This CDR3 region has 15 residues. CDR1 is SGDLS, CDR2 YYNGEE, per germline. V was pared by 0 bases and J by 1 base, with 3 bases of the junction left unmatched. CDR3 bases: TGTGCCAGCAGCGTAGTGGGAGGGCCCCAAGAGACCCAGTACTTC. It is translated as CASSVVGGPQETQYF.

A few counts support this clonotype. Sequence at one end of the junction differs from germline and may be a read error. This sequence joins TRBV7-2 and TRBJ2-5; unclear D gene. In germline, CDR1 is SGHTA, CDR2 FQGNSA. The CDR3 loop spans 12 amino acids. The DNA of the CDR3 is TGTGCCAGCAGCCCCGGCCAAGAGACCCAGTGCTTC. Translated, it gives CASSPGQETQCF.

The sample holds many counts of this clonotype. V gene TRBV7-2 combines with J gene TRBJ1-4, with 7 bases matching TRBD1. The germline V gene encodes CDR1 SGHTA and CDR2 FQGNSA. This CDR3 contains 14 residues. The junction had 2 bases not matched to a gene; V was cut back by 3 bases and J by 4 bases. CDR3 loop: CASSLTGRNEKLFF. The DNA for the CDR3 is TGTGCCAGCAGCTTGACAGGGCGTAATGAAAAACTGTTTTTT.

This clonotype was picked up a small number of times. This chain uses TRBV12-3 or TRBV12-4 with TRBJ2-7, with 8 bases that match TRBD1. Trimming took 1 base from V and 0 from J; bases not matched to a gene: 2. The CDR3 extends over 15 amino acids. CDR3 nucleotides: TGTGCCAGCAGTTTAGGGACAGGGCCCTCCTACGAGCAGTACTTC. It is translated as CASSLGTGPSYEQYF.

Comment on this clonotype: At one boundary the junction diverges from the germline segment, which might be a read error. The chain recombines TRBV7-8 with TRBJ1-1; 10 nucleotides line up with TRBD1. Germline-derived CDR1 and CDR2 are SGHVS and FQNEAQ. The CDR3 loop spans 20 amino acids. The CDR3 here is CASSSKFRTTGGRGNTEALF. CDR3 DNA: TGTGCCAGCAGCTCAAAATTCCGAACGACAGGGGGCAGGGGTAACACTGAAGCTCTCTTT.

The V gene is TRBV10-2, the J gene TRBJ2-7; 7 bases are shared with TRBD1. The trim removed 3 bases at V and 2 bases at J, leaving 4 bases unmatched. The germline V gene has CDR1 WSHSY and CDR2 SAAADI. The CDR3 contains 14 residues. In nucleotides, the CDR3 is TGCGCCAGCAGTGAATTACAGGGGCCCTACGAGCAGTACTTC. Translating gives CASSELQGPYEQYF.

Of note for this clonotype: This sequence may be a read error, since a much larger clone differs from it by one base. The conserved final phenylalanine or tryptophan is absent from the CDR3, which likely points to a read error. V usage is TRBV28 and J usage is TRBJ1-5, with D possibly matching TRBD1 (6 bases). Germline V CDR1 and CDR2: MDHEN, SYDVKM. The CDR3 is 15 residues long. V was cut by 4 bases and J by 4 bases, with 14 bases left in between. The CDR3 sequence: CASSYVDRRNQPQHL. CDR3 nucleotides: TGTGCCAGCAGTTACGTCGACAGGAGAAATCAGCCCCAGCATCTT.

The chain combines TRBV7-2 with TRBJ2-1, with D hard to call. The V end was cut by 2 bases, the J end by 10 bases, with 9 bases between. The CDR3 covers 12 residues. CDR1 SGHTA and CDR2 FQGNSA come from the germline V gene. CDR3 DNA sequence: TGTGCCAGCAGCTTAAACCCCCTCGAGCAGTTCTTC. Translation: CASSLNPLEQFF.

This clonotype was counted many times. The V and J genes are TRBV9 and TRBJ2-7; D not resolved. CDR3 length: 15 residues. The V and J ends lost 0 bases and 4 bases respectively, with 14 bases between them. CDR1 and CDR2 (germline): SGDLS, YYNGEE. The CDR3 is CASSVGSSGLYEQYF. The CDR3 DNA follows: TGTGCCAGCAGCGTAGGGAGCTCCGGATTATACGAGCAGTACTTC.

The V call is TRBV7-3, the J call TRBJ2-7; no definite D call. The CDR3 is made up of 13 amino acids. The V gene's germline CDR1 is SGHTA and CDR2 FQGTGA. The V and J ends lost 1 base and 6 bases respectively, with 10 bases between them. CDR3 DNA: TGTGCCAGCAGCTTAATGCCACGGACCGAGCAGTACTTC. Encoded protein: CASSLMPRTEQYF.

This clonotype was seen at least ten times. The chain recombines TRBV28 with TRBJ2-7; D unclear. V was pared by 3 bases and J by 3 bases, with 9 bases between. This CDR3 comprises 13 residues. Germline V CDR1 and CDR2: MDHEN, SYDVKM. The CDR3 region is CASSFSDFYEQYF. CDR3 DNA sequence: TGTGCCAGCAGTTTTTCCGACTTCTACGAGCAGTACTTC.

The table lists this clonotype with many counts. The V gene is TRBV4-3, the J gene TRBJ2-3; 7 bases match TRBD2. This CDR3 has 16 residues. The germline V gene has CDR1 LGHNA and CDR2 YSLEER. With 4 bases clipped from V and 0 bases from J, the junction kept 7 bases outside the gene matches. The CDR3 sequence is CASSLETSASTDTQYF. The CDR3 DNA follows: TGCGCCAGCAGCCTTGAAACTAGCGCGAGCACAGATACGCAGTATTTT.

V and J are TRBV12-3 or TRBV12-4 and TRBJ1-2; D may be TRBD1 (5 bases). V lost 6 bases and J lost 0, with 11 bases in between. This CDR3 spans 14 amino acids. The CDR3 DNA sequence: TGTGCCAGCAGCCCAGGGTTAACTAACTATGGCTACACCTTC. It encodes CASSPGLTNYGYTF.

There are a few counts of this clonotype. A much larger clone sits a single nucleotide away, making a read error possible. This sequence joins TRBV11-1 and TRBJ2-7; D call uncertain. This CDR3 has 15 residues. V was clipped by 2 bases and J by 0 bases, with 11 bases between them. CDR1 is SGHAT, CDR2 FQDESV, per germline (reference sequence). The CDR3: CASSLMAKSSYEQYF. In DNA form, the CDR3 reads TGTGCCAGCAGCTTAATGGCCAAGAGCTCCTACGAGCAGTACTTC.

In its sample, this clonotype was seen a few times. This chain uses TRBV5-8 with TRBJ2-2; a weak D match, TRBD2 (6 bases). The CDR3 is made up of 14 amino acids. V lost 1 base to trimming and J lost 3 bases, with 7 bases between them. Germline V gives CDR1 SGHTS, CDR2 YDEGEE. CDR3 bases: TGTGCCAGCAGCTTGTGGGGGGACACCGGGGAGCTGTTTTTT. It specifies CASSLWGDTGELFF.

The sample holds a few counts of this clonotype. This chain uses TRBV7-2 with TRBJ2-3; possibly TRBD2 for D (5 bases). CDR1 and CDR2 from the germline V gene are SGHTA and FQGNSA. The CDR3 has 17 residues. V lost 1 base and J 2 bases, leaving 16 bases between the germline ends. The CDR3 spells CASSLVAAAVITDTQYF. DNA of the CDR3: TGTGCCAGCAGCTTAGTGGCAGCGGCCGTCATCACAGATACGCAGTATTTT.

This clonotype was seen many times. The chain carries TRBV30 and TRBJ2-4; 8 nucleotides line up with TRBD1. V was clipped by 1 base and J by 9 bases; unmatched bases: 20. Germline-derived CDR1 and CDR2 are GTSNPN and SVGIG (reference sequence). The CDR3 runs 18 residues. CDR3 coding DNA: TGTGCCTGGAGTGGTGGGCAGGGGGCGAGAGGTTTAACTGGCATTCAGTACTTC. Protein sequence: CAWSGGQGARGLTGIQYF.

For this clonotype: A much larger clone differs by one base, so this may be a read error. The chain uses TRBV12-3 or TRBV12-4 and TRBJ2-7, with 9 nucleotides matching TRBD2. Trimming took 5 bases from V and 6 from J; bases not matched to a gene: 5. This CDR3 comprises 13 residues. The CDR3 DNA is TGTGCCAGCAGTCGGCGGGAGGGATGCGAGCAGTACTTC. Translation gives CASSRREGCEQYF.

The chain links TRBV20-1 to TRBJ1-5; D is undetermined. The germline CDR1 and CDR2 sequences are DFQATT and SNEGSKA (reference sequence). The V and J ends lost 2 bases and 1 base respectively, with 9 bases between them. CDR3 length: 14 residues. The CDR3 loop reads CSARRYGSNQPQHF. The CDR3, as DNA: TGCAGTGCTAGACGTTACGGGAGCAATCAGCCCCAGCATTTT.

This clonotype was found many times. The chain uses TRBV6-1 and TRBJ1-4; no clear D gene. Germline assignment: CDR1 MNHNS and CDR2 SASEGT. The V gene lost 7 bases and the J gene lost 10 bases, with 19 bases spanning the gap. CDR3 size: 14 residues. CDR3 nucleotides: TGTGCCAGCAAACTCGGGCAGAATGATGGAAAACTGTTTTTT. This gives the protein CASKLGQNDGKLFF.

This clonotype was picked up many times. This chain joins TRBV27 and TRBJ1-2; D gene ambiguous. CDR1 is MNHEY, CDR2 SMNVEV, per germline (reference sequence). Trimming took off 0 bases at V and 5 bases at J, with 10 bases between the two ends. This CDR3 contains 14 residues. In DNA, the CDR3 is TGTGCCAGCAGTTTATCAGCAGGATGGTATGGCTACACCTTC. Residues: CASSLSAGWYGYTF.

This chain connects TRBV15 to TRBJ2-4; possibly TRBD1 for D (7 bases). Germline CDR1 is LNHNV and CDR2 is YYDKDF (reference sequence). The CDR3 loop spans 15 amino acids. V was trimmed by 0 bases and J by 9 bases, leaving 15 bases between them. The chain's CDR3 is CATSRDQGGSGIQYF. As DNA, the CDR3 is TGTGCCACCAGCAGAGATCAGGGGGGTTCAGGCATTCAGTACTTC.

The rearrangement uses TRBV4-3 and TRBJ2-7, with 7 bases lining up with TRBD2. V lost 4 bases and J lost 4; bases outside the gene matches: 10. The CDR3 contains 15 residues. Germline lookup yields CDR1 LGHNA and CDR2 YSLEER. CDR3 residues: CASSLGGGTRYEQYF. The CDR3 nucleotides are TGCGCCAGCAGCCTGGGGGGGGGGACCAGGTACGAGCAGTACTTC.

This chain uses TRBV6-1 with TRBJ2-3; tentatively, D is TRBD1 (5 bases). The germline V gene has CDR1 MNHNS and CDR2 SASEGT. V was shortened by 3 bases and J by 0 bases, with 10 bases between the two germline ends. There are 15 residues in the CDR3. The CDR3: CASSESTASTDTQYF. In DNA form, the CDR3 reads TGTGCCAGCAGTGAGTCGACAGCGAGCACAGATACGCAGTATTTT.

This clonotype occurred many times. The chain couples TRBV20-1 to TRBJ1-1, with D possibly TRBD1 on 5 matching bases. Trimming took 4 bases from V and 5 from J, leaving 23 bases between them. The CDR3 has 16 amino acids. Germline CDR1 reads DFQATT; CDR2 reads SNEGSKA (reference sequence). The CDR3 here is CSAIMQGGSGGTEAFF. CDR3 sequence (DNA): TGCAGTGCTATAATGCAGGGAGGATCGGGTGGGACTGAAGCTTTCTTT.

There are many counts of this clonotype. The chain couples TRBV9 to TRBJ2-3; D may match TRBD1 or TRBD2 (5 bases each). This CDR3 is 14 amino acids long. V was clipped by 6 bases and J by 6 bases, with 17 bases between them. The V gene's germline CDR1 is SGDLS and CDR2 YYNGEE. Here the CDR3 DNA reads TGTGCCAGCACCCCTGAGGGGAGAGGGGATACGCAGTATTTT. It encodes CASTPEGRGDTQYF. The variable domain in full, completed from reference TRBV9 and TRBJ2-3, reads DSGVTQTPKHLITATGQRVTLRCSPRSGDLSVYWYQQSLDQGLQFLIQYYNGEERAKGNILERFSAQQFPDLHSELNLSSLELGDSALYFCASTPEGRGDTQYFGPGTRLTVL.